The clone carrying this T cell receptor beta chain has at least ten counts. The data were taken from a study of identical twins. TCRdb reprocessed the 5' RACE reads via MiXCR and lists one record per CDR3 protein. The sample shows roughly 540,000 distinct CDR3 sequences, 20% to 25% of them seen only once. Healthy Caucasians made up all donors. The CDR3 spans 12 residues. Germline V gene sequence: CDR1 SGHTA, CDR2 FQGNSA. Trimming removed 1 base from V and 7 bases from J, with 7 bases in between. This sample also appeared in a second study, on T cells expressing NK-cell markers.

Sequenced input: CD4+ T cells sorted from blood. V usage is TRBV7-2 and J usage is TRBJ1-2; weak D call: TRBD1 (6 bases). The TCR comes from a woman aged 18-29 years in good health. CDR3 protein: CASSLVGGGYTF. In DNA form, the CDR3 reads TGTGCCAGCAGCTTAGTAGGGGGTGGCTACACCTTC.